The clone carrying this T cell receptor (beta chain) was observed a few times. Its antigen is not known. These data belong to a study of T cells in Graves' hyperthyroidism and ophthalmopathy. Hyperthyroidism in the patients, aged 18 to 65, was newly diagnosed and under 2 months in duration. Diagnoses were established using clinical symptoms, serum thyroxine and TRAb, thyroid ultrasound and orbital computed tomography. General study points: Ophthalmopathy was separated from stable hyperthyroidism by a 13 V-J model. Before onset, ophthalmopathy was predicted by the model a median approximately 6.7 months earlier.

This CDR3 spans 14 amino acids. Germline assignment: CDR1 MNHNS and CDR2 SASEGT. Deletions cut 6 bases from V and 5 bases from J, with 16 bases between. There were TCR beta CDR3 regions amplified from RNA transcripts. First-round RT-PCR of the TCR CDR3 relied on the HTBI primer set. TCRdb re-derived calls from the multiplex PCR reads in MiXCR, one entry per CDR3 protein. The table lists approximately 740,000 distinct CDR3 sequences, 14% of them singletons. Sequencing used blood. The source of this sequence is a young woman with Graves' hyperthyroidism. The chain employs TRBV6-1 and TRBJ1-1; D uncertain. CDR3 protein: CASSPPERRTEAFF. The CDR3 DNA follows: TGTGCCAGCAGCCCCCCAGAGAGAAGGACTGAAGCTTTCTTT.